The clone carrying this TCR beta chain was seen just once. PCR employed 60 Vbeta and 13 Jbeta primers. Libraries were prepared by immunoSEQ multiplex PCR; TCRdb keeps only in-frame clonotypes and omits some of them. The sample lists about 150,000 clones, approximately 78% occurring once. This CDR3 is 15 amino acids long. V lost 4 bases to trimming and J lost 7 bases; unmatched junction nucleotides: 6. In germline, CDR1 is SGDLS, CDR2 YYNGEE. This sample is part of a study of cytomegalovirus exposure and HLA in healthy donors. This receptor was taken from a male donor in good health and CMV-seronegative. The chain links TRBV9 to TRBJ1-5, with TRBD1 matching over 12 bases. Sequenced input: PBMCs. DNA for the CDR3: TGTGCCAGCAGCCCCCGGGACAGGGGGCCCCAGCCCCAGCATTTT. This translates into CASSPRDRGPQPQHF.